Listed below are T cell receptor beta chains from one sample, sequenced in a study of blood T cell repertoires in COVID-19. TCRdb keeps only in-frame clones here, not all; method: immunoSEQ multiplex PCR. Found here are approximately 300,000 clones, more than 75% of them singletons; the top ten hold about 1.7%. Sample: peripheral blood. The receptors derive from a woman aged 50 to 60 with acute or convalescent COVID-19. Each CDR3 is given with its conserved first and last residue. A D gene is named only where the DNA matches it firmly. A row's size may be missing; if present it is once, few, many or a size class.

J,size,D,V,CDR3,DNA
TRBJ1-5,-,-,TRBV5-6,CASSLCFTSVVGLGQPQHF,TGTGCCAGCAGCTTGTGTTTCACCAGCGTAGTGGGACTCGGCCAGCCCCAGCATTTT
TRBJ1-5,-,-,TRBV6-2/TRBV6-3,CASSYRGNGLQPQHF,TGTGCCAGCAGTTACAGGGGGAATGGGTTGCAGCCCCAGCATTTT
TRBJ1-3,-,-,TRBV28,CASRDSSGNTIYF,TGTGCCAGCAGGGACAGCTCTGGAAACACCATATATTTT
TRBJ1-2,few,-,TRBV6-2/TRBV6-3,CASSYSYLYGYTF,TGTGCCAGCAGTTACTCTTATCTGTATGGCTACACCTTC
TRBJ1-1,-,TRBD1,TRBV29-1,CSGNRGITEAFF,TGCAGCGGAAACAGGGGGATCACTGAAGCTTTCTTT
TRBJ2-1,-,TRBD1,TRBV5-5,CASSLSGQGRGQFF,TGTGCCAGCAGCTTGAGCGGACAGGGGCGTGGGCAGTTCTTC
TRBJ2-7,few,-,TRBV6-4,CASRDLAGAYF,TGTGCCAGCCGAGATCTAGCAGGGGCGTACTTC
TRBJ1-1,-,-,TRBV6-5,CASSYRGPQLNTEAFF,TGTGCCAGCAGTTACAGGGGCCCCCAGCTGAACACTGAAGCTTTCTTT
TRBJ2-1,-,TRBD2,TRBV5-4,CASTSGVAGGTYNEQFF,TGTGCCAGCACCTCTGGGGTCGCGGGAGGAACCTACAATGAGCAGTTCTTC
TRBJ1-4,-,-,TRBV27,CASSLRGTPNEKLFF,TGTGCCAGCAGTTTAAGAGGGACACCTAATGAAAAACTGTTTTTT
TRBJ1-6,few,TRBD1,TRBV5-1,CASSRDSSLPLHF,TGCGCCAGCAGCCGGGACAGCTCCCTACCCCTCCACTTT
TRBJ2-2,-,-,TRBV9,CASSVPIDPNTGELFF,TGTGCCAGCAGCGTACCGATAGATCCGAACACCGGGGAGCTGTTTTTT
TRBJ2-7,-,TRBD2,TRBV27,CASSPRTSGTYEQYF,TGTGCCAGCAGTCCCCGTACTAGCGGAACCTACGAGCAGTACTTC
TRBJ1-1,-,-,TRBV27,CASSSAVYTEAFF,TGTGCCAGCAGTTCCGCAGTCTACACTGAAGCTTTCTTT
TRBJ2-7,-,TRBD1,TRBV27,CASSLIMGTGSYEQYF,TGTGCCAGCAGTTTGATTATGGGGACAGGGTCTTACGAGCAGTACTTC
TRBJ2-3,-,-,TRBV18,CASSPLGGDTDTQYF,TGTGCTAGCTCACCACTCGGGGGAGACACAGATACGCAGTATTTT
TRBJ2-1,few,TRBD2,TRBV30,CAGTGLAGIPSYNEQFF,TGTGCCGGTACGGGACTAGCGGGGATTCCCTCCTACAATGAGCAGTTCTTC
TRBJ2-7,once,TRBD1,TRBV7-3,CASSARDRPYEQYF,TGTGCCAGCAGCGCCCGGGACAGGCCCTACGAGCAGTACTTC
TRBJ2-1,-,TRBD2,TRBV19,CASSKGRGLAGPRGLNEQFF,TGTGCCAGTAGTAAGGGGCGGGGACTAGCGGGACCGAGGGGCCTAAATGAGCAGTTCTTC
TRBJ2-7,-,TRBD2,TRBV5-4,CASSSGLAGGPGYEQYF,TGTGCCAGCAGCTCGGGACTAGCGGGAGGGCCCGGGTACGAGCAGTACTTC
TRBJ1-2,-,-,TRBV30,CAWSPPVREGGYGYTF,TGTGCCTGGAGTCCACCAGTACGGGAGGGCGGCTATGGCTACACCTTC
TRBJ1-4,-,-,TRBV7-9,CASSLGETGSEKLFF,TGTGCCAGCAGCTTAGGGGAAACAGGGAGTGAAAAACTGTTTTTT
TRBJ2-1,few,TRBD2,TRBV5-4,CASSPLAGGDEQFF,TGTGCCAGCAGTCCACTAGCGGGAGGCGATGAGCAGTTCTTC
TRBJ2-1,-,-,TRBV9,CASSERLPNEQFF,TGTGCCAGCAGCGAGCGACTCCCTAACGAGCAGTTCTTC
TRBJ1-2,-,-,TRBV9,CASSVGQLANYGYTF,TGTGCCAGCAGCGTAGGACAGCTGGCTAACTATGGCTACACCTTC
TRBJ2-7,few,TRBD1,TRBV5-1,CASSSSGTASYEQYF,TGCGCCAGCAGCTCCTCAGGGACAGCCTCCTACGAGCAGTACTTC
TRBJ2-7,-,TRBD2,TRBV20-1,CSASVPGLAVSYEQYF,TGCAGTGCTAGTGTCCCTGGACTAGCGGTCTCCTACGAGCAGTACTTC
TRBJ1-6,once,TRBD1,TRBV7-8,CASSLGTGLDSPLHF,TGTGCCAGCAGCTTAGGGACAGGATTGGATTCACCCCTCCACTTT
TRBJ2-1,few,-,TRBV6-5,CASGTGVYNEQFF,TGTGCCAGCGGAACCGGGGTTTACAATGAGCAGTTCTTC
TRBJ2-7,-,-,TRBV5-1,CASSTLAVGSYEQYF,TGCGCCAGCAGCACACTAGCTGTGGGCTCCTACGAGCAGTACTTC
TRBJ1-1,-,-,TRBV2,CASTDPPGGGTEAFF,TGTGCCAGCACTGACCCCCCGGGGGGAGGCACTGAAGCTTTCTTT
TRBJ2-2,-,-,TRBV28,CASTANTGELFF,TGTGCCAGTACAGCGAACACCGGGGAGCTGTTTTTT
TRBJ1-1,once,-,TRBV19,CASSMLQGGTEAFF,TGTGCCAGTAGTATGTTGCAGGGAGGCACTGAAGCTTTCTTT
TRBJ2-5,few,-,TRBV28,CASSTRVGETQYF,TGTGCCAGCAGTACCAGGGTAGGGGAGACCCAGTACTTC
TRBJ1-3,-,TRBD1,TRBV28,CASSAVTGGASGNTIYF,TGTGCCAGCAGTGCCGTGACAGGGGGCGCCTCTGGAAACACCATATATTTT
TRBJ2-3,-,-,TRBV5-6,CASSFRDTTDTQYF,TGTGCCAGCAGCTTCCGGGACACCACAGATACGCAGTATTTT
TRBJ2-7,-,TRBD2,TRBV5-4,CASSPLASGAYEQYF,TGTGCCAGCAGCCCCTTGGCTAGCGGGGCCTACGAGCAGTACTTC
TRBJ1-5,-,-,TRBV19,CASIHRGRNQPQHF,TGTGCCAGTATCCATAGGGGCCGTAATCAGCCCCAGCATTTT
TRBJ2-7,-,TRBD2,TRBV5-4,CASSLVGSGRSEQYF,TGTGCCAGCAGCTTGGTGGGTAGCGGGAGGTCCGAGCAGTACTTC
TRBJ2-1,-,-,TRBV5-4,CASSRGGDYNEQFF,TGTGCCAGCAGTCGAGGCGGCGATTACAATGAGCAGTTCTTC
TRBJ1-5,-,-,TRBV19,CASSRGSSNQPQHF,TGTGCCAGTAGTCGAGGGAGTAGCAATCAGCCCCAGCATTTT
TRBJ1-5,few,-,TRBV19,CASSMGAAGRNQPQHF,TGTGCCAGTAGTATGGGGGCGGCAGGGCGCAATCAGCCCCAGCATTTT
TRBJ2-3,-,-,TRBV7-2,CASSLNEGDTQYF,TGTGCCAGCAGCTTAAACGAGGGTGATACGCAGTATTTT
TRBJ1-4,-,TRBD1,TRBV5-1,CASSSGRGRDEKLFF,TGCGCCAGCAGCTCCGGCAGGGGGCGAGATGAAAAACTGTTTTTT
TRBJ2-7,-,TRBD2,TRBV6-2/TRBV6-3,CASSYSASGSTYEQYF,TGTGCCAGCAGTTACTCTGCTAGCGGGAGCACCTACGAGCAGTACTTC
TRBJ2-2,-,-,TRBV11-3,CASSFIRDTGELFF,TGTGCCAGCAGCTTTATACGGGACACCGGGGAGCTGTTTTTT
TRBJ2-5,few,TRBD1,TRBV5-4,CASRVGQAMQETQYF,TGTGCCAGCAGGGTGGGACAGGCGATGCAAGAGACCCAGTACTTC
TRBJ2-7,-,TRBD1,TRBV5-1,CASSLQTGARYEQYF,TGCGCCAGCAGCCTACAGACAGGGGCGAGGTACGAGCAGTACTTC
TRBJ2-7,few,TRBD2,TRBV6-1,CASSDPAGLAEGGGYYEQYF,TGTGCCAGCAGTGATCCCGCAGGACTAGCGGAAGGGGGGGGATACTACGAGCAGTACTTC
TRBJ2-7,-,TRBD2,TRBV28,CASTLAGAYEQYF,TGTGCCAGCACTCTAGCGGGAGCCTACGAGCAGTACTTC
TRBJ1-5,-,-,TRBV5-8,CASSLLWQGSNQPQHF,TGTGCCAGCAGCTTGTTATGGCAGGGGAGCAATCAGCCCCAGCATTTT